The next 28 T cell receptor beta chains were all read from a single sample in a study of cytomegalovirus exposure and HLA in healthy donors (dated by TCRdb to 2015 to 2018). Receptor libraries were prepared by the immunoSEQ multiplex PCR assay. The multiplex PCR relied on a mix of 60 forward primers for TCR Vbeta segments and 13 reverse primers for TCR Jbeta segments. Imported from immuneACCESS, the table was reduced by TCRdb to in-frame sequences with V and J called. These copies leave out some clones; in studies compared against another copy, an unresolved V gene accounts for under half, and the cause of the remainder is not known. The sample's clone listing holds about 160,000 clones. 1% to 1.5% of the sample goes to the ten largest clones. Sequencing used PBMCs. The origin of the receptors is a woman aged 60 to 75 in good health and CMV-seronegative.

The chain is built from TRBV7-3 and TRBJ2-1; 13 bases match TRBD2. Trimming cost V 4 bases and J 7 bases; bases outside gene matches: 7. Germline V lookup: CDR1 SGHTA, CDR2 FQGTGA. This CDR3 is 16 amino acids long. The CDR3 loop is CASSSGTSGVGNEQFF. The CDR3 DNA reads as TGTGCCAGCAGCTCCGGGACTAGCGGGGTGGGGAATGAGCAGTTCTTC.

This chain links TRBV20-1 with TRBJ1-1; tentative D call: TRBD1 (5 bases). The CDR3 contains 10 residues. Germline lookup yields CDR1 DFQATT and CDR2 SNEGSKA (reference sequence). Trimming pared 6 bases from V and 5 bases from J, leaving 7 bases between. The CDR3 here is CSAHRTEAFF. CDR3 DNA: TGCAGTGCCCACAGGACTGAAGCTTTCTTT.

V gene TRBV14 combines with J gene TRBJ1-3; D not certain. The CDR3 sequence is 15 residues long. The V end was cut by 1 base, the J end by 0 bases, with 7 bases between. CDR1 is SGHDN, CDR2 FVKESK, per germline. The CDR3 DNA is TGTGCCAGCAGCCAAGGGCGGTTCTCTGGAAACACCATATATTTT. It yields the protein CASSQGRFSGNTIYF.

The chain joins TRBV7-2 to TRBJ2-1, with D maybe TRBD2 (5 bases). Trimming took 5 bases from V and 3 from J, leaving 11 bases between them. Germline-derived CDR1 and CDR2 are SGHTA and FQGNSA. The CDR3 consists of 14 residues. CDR3 DNA sequence: TGTGCCAGCAGCCGTGAACTAGGCTACAATGAGCAGTTCTTC. It yields the protein CASSRELGYNEQFF.

The chain carries TRBV27 and TRBJ1-4, with TRBD1 identical over 7 bases. After removal of 5 bases from V and 3 bases from J, the junction contained 9 bases not matched to a gene. Germline CDR1 is MNHEY and CDR2 is SMNVEV (reference sequence). The CDR3 runs to 16 residues. The CDR3 DNA sequence: TGTGCCAGCAGTACAATGCACAGGGGAGCTAATGAAAAACTGTTTTTT. This sequence encodes CASSTMHRGANEKLFF.

Concerning this clone: At one end, the junction sequence differs from germline, possibly due to a read error. This specimen includes other DNA sequences encoding the same CDR3. The chain recombines TRBV6-5 with TRBJ1-1; D not certain. Germline assignment: CDR1 MNHEY and CDR2 SVGAGI. The CDR3 extends over 14 amino acids. For the CDR3, the DNA is TGCGCCAGCAGTCAGCCCCCCAGGCGCACTGAAGCTTTCTTT. It translates to CASSQPPRRTEAFF.

The chain employs TRBV6-1 and TRBJ1-3; D call uncertain. The CDR3 spans 15 residues. V was pared by 5 bases and J by 0 bases, with 11 bases between. CDR1 MNHNS and CDR2 SASEGT come from the germline V gene. CDR3 amino acids: CASSLDRFSGNTIYF. DNA for the CDR3: TGTGCCAGCAGTTTAGATAGATTCTCTGGAAACACCATATATTTT.

For the CDR3, the DNA is TGCGCCAGCAGCTTGGATGGGGCTACTGGAAACACCATATATTTT. Its protein is CASSLDGATGNTIYF. This chain uses TRBV5-1 with TRBJ1-3; D possibly corresponds to TRBD1 (5 bases). Between the trimmed V and J ends, which lost 0 bases and 2 bases, there was a span of 9 bases. CDR3 length: 15 amino acids. The germline V gene encodes CDR1 SGHRS and CDR2 YFSETQ.

This chain joins TRBV19 and TRBJ2-3; D is perhaps TRBD1 (5 bases). CDR3 length equals 14 residues. V gave up 7 bases and J gave up 1 base, with 12 bases separating them. Germline V gives CDR1 LNHDA, CDR2 SQIVND (reference sequence). Written as DNA, the CDR3 is TGTGCCAGTAAAGGGGTTTCGGGCACAGATACGCAGTATTTT. It specifies CASKGVSGTDTQYF.

This chain joins TRBV11-2 and TRBJ2-4; D possibly corresponds to TRBD1 (5 bases). Germline CDR1 and CDR2: SGHAT and FQNNGV. V was trimmed by 4 bases and J by 0 bases, leaving 10 bases between them. The CDR3 consists of 15 residues. The chain's CDR3 is CASSYTTVAKNIQYF. The CDR3 bases are TGTGCCAGCAGCTATACGACAGTAGCCAAAAACATTCAGTACTTC. Full variable domain (remainder filled in from reference TRBV11-2 and TRBJ2-4): EAGVAQSPRYKIIEKRQSVAFWCNPISGHATLYWYQQILGQGPKLLIQFQNNGVVDDSQLPKDRFSAERLKGVDSTLKIQPAKLEDSAVYLCASSYTTVAKNIQYFGAGTRLSVL.

The chain recombines TRBV6-6 with TRBJ2-7; 8 bases map to TRBD2. CDR3 length: 15 residues. V shed 6 bases and J 3 bases; nucleotides not matched to a gene: 10. CDR1 MNHNY and CDR2 SVGAGI come from the germline V gene (reference sequence). This CDR3 is CASRQPGTRNYEQYF. CDR3 nucleotides: TGTGCCAGCAGACAGCCCGGGACTAGAAACTACGAGCAGTACTTC.

This chain joins TRBV2 and TRBJ1-1; 7 bases align to TRBD1. Germline V CDR1 and CDR2: SNHLY, FYNNEI. The CDR3 has 11 residues. Unmatched junction bases numbered 0, after V lost 8 bases and J lost 3 bases. CDR3 protein: CASGTDTEAFF. Written as DNA, the CDR3 is TGTGCCAGCGGGACAGACACTGAAGCTTTCTTT.

This sequence joins TRBV2 and TRBJ1-4, with D perhaps matching TRBD1 (6 bases). The CDR3 runs 13 residues. Germline assignment: CDR1 SNHLY and CDR2 FYNNEI. Trimming left V 7 bases short and J 5 bases short, with 11 bases between. CDR3 in DNA: TGTGCCAGCATGACAGGACGGAATGAAAAACTGTTTTTT. Translated: CASMTGRNEKLFF.

V gene TRBV10-1 combines with J gene TRBJ2-1, with TRBD2 matching 7 bases. V shed 4 bases, J shed 6 bases, and the junction held 9 bases outside the gene matches. Germline V CDR1 and CDR2: WNHNN, SYGVQD (reference sequence). CDR3 length equals 15 residues. CDR3 loop: CASSGRVAGLNEQFF. In DNA form, the CDR3 reads TGCGCCAGCAGTGGGCGGGTAGCGGGCCTCAATGAGCAGTTCTTC.

The rearrangement uses TRBV6-5 and TRBJ2-1; 13 bases map to TRBD2. This CDR3 has 14 amino acids. J lost 6 bases, V lost 11 bases, and 7 bases had no gene match. Germline CDR1 reads MNHEY; CDR2 reads SVGAGI. CDR3 sequence reads: CAASGTSGANEQFF. The CDR3, as DNA: TGTGCCGCCTCCGGGACTAGCGGGGCCAATGAGCAGTTCTTC.

V gene TRBV7-9 combines with J gene TRBJ1-6; 8 bases match TRBD1. With V trimmed by 8 bases and J by 8 bases, 8 bases remained unmatched. The CDR3 is 14 residues long. CDR1 SEHNR and CDR2 FQNEAQ come from the germline V gene (reference sequence). The CDR3 spells CASSRQGADSPLHF. CDR3 nucleotide sequence: TGTGCCAGCTCCCGGCAGGGGGCGGATTCACCCCTCCACTTT.

The gene calls are TRBV4-1 and TRBJ2-7, with D tentatively TRBD1 (8 bases). V was clipped by 1 base and J by 2 bases, with 15 bases between them. From germline, CDR1 is MGHRA and CDR2 YSYEKL. The CDR3 is 16 residues long. This chain's CDR3 is CASSQGQGRGTYEQYF. The CDR3 bases are TGCGCCAGCAGCCAAGGACAGGGGAGGGGCACCTACGAGCAGTACTTC.

The CDR3 bases are TGTGCTAGTGGTTTGCCTCTACAGGGTAGGGAACGGTACGAGCAGTACTTC. This codes for CASGLPLQGRERYEQYF. V gene TRBV12-5 combines with J gene TRBJ2-7, with a possible D match to TRBD1 (6 bases). Germline CDR1 LGHNT, CDR2 FRNRAP. V gave up 2 bases and J gave up 4 bases, with 21 bases separating them. The CDR3 covers 17 residues.

The chain combines TRBV5-1 with TRBJ2-7, with TRBD1 matching over 11 bases. The CDR3 consists of 14 residues. Unmatched junction bases numbered 3, after V lost 2 bases and J lost 5 bases. Germline loops: CDR1 SGHRS, CDR2 YFSETQ. The DNA for the CDR3 is TGCGCCAGCAGCTTCCGGGACAGGGGGAACGAGCAGTACTTC. Translated, it gives CASSFRDRGNEQYF.

J is TRBJ1-1 and V is TRBV4-2; D not certain. The ends were cut back, 8 bases at V and 0 bases at J, with 10 bases in the middle. This CDR3 is built from 13 residues. CDR1 and CDR2 (germline): LGHNA, YNFKEQ. The CDR3 region has the DNA TGTGCCAGCGCGGCGGATCTGAACACTGAAGCTTTCTTT. Protein sequence: CASAADLNTEAFF.

The V call is TRBV2, the J call TRBJ2-4; 7 positions agree with TRBD1. V shed 4 bases and J 5 bases; nucleotides not matched to a gene: 2. The CDR3 totals 13 residues. Germline values: CDR1 SNHLY, CDR2 FYNNEI. The CDR3 DNA sequence: TGTGCCAGCAGTGGACAGGGAGAAAACATTCAGTACTTC. This codes for CASSGQGENIQYF.

This chain connects TRBV6-6 to TRBJ1-4; a weak D match, TRBD1 (6 bases). Trimming left V 2 bases short and J 8 bases short, with 15 bases between. The CDR3 consists of 15 residues. CDR1 and CDR2 from the germline V gene are MNHNY and SVGAGI (reference sequence). CDR3: CASSYGQPRGEKLFF. DNA of the CDR3: TGTGCCAGCAGTTACGGACAGCCTCGGGGCGAAAAACTGTTTTTT.

The chain recombines TRBV15 with TRBJ1-4; 8 bases line up with TRBD1. V lost 1 base to trimming and J lost 10 bases; unmatched junction nucleotides: 14. The CDR3 contains 17 residues. In germline, CDR1 is LNHNV, CDR2 YYDKDF (reference sequence). CDR3: CATSRGLDRGLLAKLFF. Written as DNA, the CDR3 is TGTGCCACCAGCAGAGGGTTAGACAGGGGCCTGCTCGCAAAACTGTTTTTT.

The chain recombines TRBV25-1 with TRBJ1-6; 11 bases agree with TRBD1. Germline V CDR1 and CDR2: MGHDK, SYGVNS. The CDR3 loop spans 15 amino acids. The ends lost 7 bases at V and 9 bases at J; junction bases unmatched: 8. In DNA, the CDR3 is TGTGCCAGCACCGCGAGAGGACAGGGGGCTTCACCCCTCCACTTT. Its protein is CASTARGQGASPLHF.

This chain uses TRBV9 with TRBJ2-2; 7 bases map to TRBD1. The CDR3 is made up of 20 amino acids. With V trimmed by 4 bases and J by 5 bases, 23 bases remained unmatched. CDR1 SGDLS and CDR2 YYNGEE come from the germline V gene. The CDR3 DNA sequence: TGTGCCAGCAGCACCCCGTGGCGGCCCCTGCGACAGGGTGAAACCGGGGAGCTGTTTTTT. Encoded protein: CASSTPWRPLRQGETGELFF. The complete variable domain, with remaining parts taken from reference TRBV9 and TRBJ2-2, reads DSGVTQTPKHLITATGQRVTLRCSPRSGDLSVYWYQQSLDQGLQFLIQYYNGEERAKGNILERFSAQQFPDLHSELNLSSLELGDSALYFCASSTPWRPLRQGETGELFFGEGSRLTVL.

The rearrangement joins TRBV7-9 to TRBJ1-2; D is ambiguous. The CDR3 covers 14 residues. Trimming left V 5 bases short and J 4 bases short, with 14 bases between. In germline, CDR1 is SEHNR, CDR2 FQNEAQ (reference sequence). CDR3 nucleotides: TGTGCCAGCAGCCTCCGCGTGGAGGGCTATGGCTACACCTTC. Translation gives CASSLRVEGYGYTF.

This chain links TRBV5-1 with TRBJ2-5; 7 bases line up with TRBD2. The CDR3 covers 14 residues. CDR1 and CDR2 from the germline V gene are SGHRS and YFSETQ. Trimming at V came to 5 bases and at J to 3 bases, leaving 7 bases not matched to a gene. CDR3 protein: CASSRDYKEETQYF. CDR3 sequence (DNA): TGCGCCAGCAGTCGGGACTACAAAGAAGAGACCCAGTACTTC. Full variable domain (outside the CDR3, taken from reference TRBV5-1 and TRBJ2-5): KAGVTQTPRYLIKTRGQQVTLSCSPISGHRSVSWYQQTPGQGLQFLFEYFSETQRNKGNFPGRFSGRQFSNSRSEMNVSTLELGDSALYLCASSRDYKEETQYFGPGTRLLVL.

The V call is TRBV5-1, the J call TRBJ2-1; 9 bases are shared with TRBD1. The J segment lost 3 bases and the V segment lost 4 bases, leaving 8 bases of the junction unmatched. This CDR3 comprises 16 residues. Germline loops: CDR1 SGHRS, CDR2 YFSETQ. The CDR3 is CASSPNTGGLYNEQFF. CDR3 nucleotide sequence: TGCGCCAGCAGCCCGAATACAGGGGGCCTCTACAATGAGCAGTTCTTC.